The next 17 T cell receptor beta chains were all read from a single sample in a study of blood T cell repertoires in COVID-19. The repertoire was sequenced with immunoSEQ multiplex PCR; TCRdb's copy has only in-frame clones and lacks some. The data show just over 300,000 clones, roughly nine tenths seen once. The sequencing sample was made of peripheral blood. The receptors come from a woman aged 25 to 45 with COVID-19, enrolled during active disease.

V gene TRBV10-3 combines with J gene TRBJ1-1, with a weak D call TRBD1 (5 bases). Germline V CDR1 and CDR2: ENHRY, SYGVKD. The CDR3 contains 12 residues. Trimming shortened V by 2 bases and J by 8 bases, and 9 bases separated the two germline ends. DNA of the CDR3: TGTGCCATCAGTGAGCTCCAGGGAGAAGCTTTCTTT. It specifies CAISELQGEAFF.

This rearrangement joins TRBV30 to TRBJ1-5; D is unclear. Germline lookup yields CDR1 GTSNPN and CDR2 SVGIG (reference sequence). The CDR3 has 17 amino acids. V was pared by 5 bases and J by 0 bases, with 20 bases between. The CDR3 DNA reads as TGTGCCTGGCCAGAGGAGGGAGAAAAGGTTAGCAATCAGCCCCAGCATTTT. Amino acids: CAWPEEGEKVSNQPQHF.

This chain uses TRBV2 with TRBJ1-5; TRBD1 is a possible D gene (6 bases). CDR1 is SNHLY and CDR2 is FYNNEI in the germline V gene. The CDR3 is made up of 14 amino acids. Trimming left V 6 bases short and J 1 base short, with 10 bases between. The CDR3 DNA sequence: TGTGCCAGCAGATACGGACAGAGCAATCAGCCCCAGCATTTT. Its translation is CASRYGQSNQPQHF.

V gene TRBV4-3 combines with J gene TRBJ2-3; 13 bases are shared with TRBD2. Trimming removed 3 bases from V and 1 base from J; junction bases left unmatched: 7. The CDR3 totals 18 residues. In germline, CDR1 is LGHNA, CDR2 YSLEER. CDR3 bases: TGCGCCAGCAGCCACTATGGACTAGCGGGGGACCGCACAGATACGCAGTATTTT. Encoded protein: CASSHYGLAGDRTDTQYF.

The rearrangement links TRBV2 to TRBJ2-1, with D hard to call. V gave up 2 bases and J gave up 6 bases, with 8 bases separating them. The germline V gene has CDR1 SNHLY and CDR2 FYNNEI. This CDR3 spans 13 amino acids. CDR3 in amino acids: CASSETRSNEQFF. The CDR3 bases are TGTGCCAGCAGTGAAACCCGGAGCAATGAGCAGTTCTTC.

J is TRBJ1-3 and V is TRBV5-6, with no clear D. The V gene lost 0 bases and the J gene lost 3 bases, with 13 bases spanning the gap. The CDR3 has 16 residues. In germline, CDR1 is SGHDT, CDR2 YYEEEE. CDR3 nucleotides: TGTGCCAGCAGCTTGGGGTCTCGGTGGTATGGAAACACCATATATTTT. Residues: CASSLGSRWYGNTIYF.

This rearrangement joins TRBV28 to TRBJ2-1; the match to TRBD2 covers 9 bases. J lost 6 bases, V lost 3 bases, and 6 bases had no gene match. Germline CDR1 MDHEN, CDR2 SYDVKM. CDR3 length equals 15 residues. The CDR3 is CASSFSAGGRNEQFF. For the CDR3, the DNA is TGTGCCAGCAGTTTTTCAGCGGGGGGACGCAATGAGCAGTTCTTC.

This chain links TRBV24-1 with TRBJ2-3, with 7 bases that match TRBD1. The CDR3 runs to 13 residues. Germline loops: CDR1 KGHDR, CDR2 SFDVKD. Trimming removed 8 bases from V and 2 bases from J; junction bases left unmatched: 3. The CDR3 sequence: CATMGQNTDTQYF. The DNA for the CDR3 is TGTGCCACCATGGGACAGAACACAGATACGCAGTATTTT.

The chain joins TRBV24-1 to TRBJ1-1; 9 bases line up with TRBD1. The germline CDR1 and CDR2 sequences are KGHDR and SFDVKD. This CDR3 comprises 13 residues. V was clipped by 7 bases and J by 4 bases; unmatched bases: 3. The CDR3 DNA reads as TGTGCCACCAGACAGGGGGCGTTCACTGAAGCTTTCTTT. Translating it yields CATRQGAFTEAFF.

This clone was counted only a few times. The chain recombines TRBV7-9 with TRBJ1-2; TRBD1 agrees at 7 bases. The V gene's germline CDR1 is SEHNR and CDR2 FQNEAQ (reference sequence). The CDR3 is 12 amino acids. Trimming at V came to 4 bases and at J to 14 bases, leaving 10 bases not matched to a gene. CDR3 loop: CASSYGQASQTF. The CDR3 DNA is TGTGCCAGCAGCTACGGACAGGCCAGTCAAACCTTC.

V usage is TRBV7-9 and J usage is TRBJ1-1; TRBD1 might be the D (6 bases). The V gene's germline CDR1 is SEHNR and CDR2 FQNEAQ (reference sequence). CDR3 length: 14 residues. Between the trimmed V and J ends, which lost 3 bases and 0 bases, there was a span of 8 bases. CDR3 nucleotide sequence: TGTGCCAGCAGCTTGGGGGCCCTGAACACTGAAGCTTTCTTT. Protein: CASSLGALNTEAFF.

This chain connects TRBV5-4 to TRBJ1-3, with D uncertain. V was shortened by 3 bases and J by 2 bases, with 3 bases between the two germline ends. This CDR3 spans 12 amino acids. Germline values: CDR1 SGHNT, CDR2 YYREEE (reference sequence). The CDR3 sequence is CASSSAGNTIYF. The CDR3 DNA reads TGTGCCAGCAGCTCAGCTGGAAACACCATATATTTT.

CDR3 sequence reads: CASSRRSSGRFENTEAFF. As DNA, the CDR3 is TGTGCCAGCTCTCGAAGAAGCAGCGGGCGTTTCGAGAACACTGAAGCTTTCTTT. The chain has TRBV18 and TRBJ1-1, with D uncertain. The V gene lost 6 bases and the J gene lost 1 base, with 24 bases spanning the gap. From germline, CDR1 is KGHSH and CDR2 LQKENI. The CDR3 runs to 18 residues.

The rearrangement links TRBV7-9 to TRBJ2-2; D gene ambiguous. The germline V gene encodes CDR1 SEHNR and CDR2 FQNEAQ (reference sequence). V lost 6 bases and J 4 bases, leaving 9 bases between the germline ends. CDR3 length: 13 residues. CDR3 nucleotide sequence: TGTGCCAGCAGTTTTCTCGTCACCGGGGAGCTGTTTTTT. It codes for CASSFLVTGELFF.

CDR3 in amino acids: CASSHPGQGNTEAFF. The CDR3 bases are TGCGCCAGCAGCCACCCGGGACAGGGGAACACTGAAGCTTTCTTT. The V and J genes are TRBV4-1 and TRBJ1-1, with 9 bases that match TRBD1. The CDR3 totals 15 residues. The junction had 3 bases not matched to a gene; V was cut back by 3 bases and J by 1 base. The V gene's germline CDR1 is MGHRA and CDR2 YSYEKL.

The chain couples TRBV9 to TRBJ1-2, with D possibly matching TRBD1 (6 bases). This CDR3 contains 15 residues. Trimming stripped 4 bases from V and 0 bases from J, with 13 bases between. Germline V gene lookup returns CDR1 SGDLS and CDR2 YYNGEE. As DNA, the CDR3 is TGTGCCAGCAGCCCCGGACAGAATCCTAACTATGGCTACACCTTC. Its protein product is CASSPGQNPNYGYTF.

This clone showed up just a few times. This chain connects TRBV30 to TRBJ2-3; 10 positions match TRBD1. Germline lookup yields CDR1 GTSNPN and CDR2 SVGIG (reference sequence). The CDR3 contains 14 residues. With 5 bases clipped from V and 6 bases from J, the junction kept 8 bases outside the gene matches. CDR3: CAWDTGQGSDTQYF. CDR3 coding DNA: TGTGCCTGGGATACGGGACAGGGGAGCGATACGCAGTATTTT. Combining the CDR3 with reference TRBV30 and TRBJ2-3 gives the whole variable domain SQTIHQWPATLVQPVGSPLSLECTVEGTSNPNLYWYRQAAGRGLQLLFYSVGIGQISSEVPQNLSASRPQDRQFILSSKKLLLSDSGFYLCAWDTGQGSDTQYFGPGTRLTVL.